Sequencing of this TCR beta chain was carried out in a study of cytomegalovirus exposure and HLA in healthy donors. Study-level background: Among 150 million to 200 million T cells, an earlier analysis found around 100 million unique TCR beta sequences.

The length of the CDR3 is 14 residues. From germline, CDR1 is MNHNY and CDR2 SVGAGI (reference sequence). The ends were cut back, 0 bases at V and 2 bases at J, with 8 bases in the middle. This PCR relied on a set of 60 Vbeta primers and 13 Jbeta primers. Clones were sequenced by immunoSEQ multiplex PCR, and TCRdb holds only the in-frame ones, with some missing. The data hold 130,000 to 150,000 clones, with 75% to 80% observed a single time. The chain has TRBV6-6 and TRBJ2-7, with D perhaps matching TRBD1 (5 bases). The source of this sequence is a male donor in good health and CMV-seronegative. The material sequenced was PBMCs. This CDR3 reads CASSYSQGTYEQYF. Written as DNA, the CDR3 is TGTGCCAGCAGTTACTCGCAGGGTACCTACGAGCAGTACTTC.